This T cell receptor beta chain was obtained from a study of blood T cell repertoires in COVID-19 (dated by TCRdb to about 2020). General notes on the study: Samples covering the acute and convalescent phases of COVID-19 were provided by collaborators in the United States, Italy and Spain. The prospective study material was composed of cDNA or gDNA derived from T cells, B-cell-depleted T cells, or PBMCs. Subjects who had been exposed to COVID-19, were actively infected with it, or had recovered from it provided the deeply sampled blood TCRbeta repertoires that made up the dataset. The repertoires were released in a freely available public database intended as a resource for research on the immune response to SARS-CoV-2. Samples came from the ongoing ImmuneRACE study (first 160 participants) plus 1,254 subjects from 6 global collaborators. The sample metadata nearly always contained a de-identified subject ID, COVID-19 status, age in years and sex. HLA class I and class II types, where available, came from metadata supplied by the sample provider rather than from assay-based typing. Summary of the overall study and its limitations: The quantity of clinical and demographic metadata differed by source and by participant and was supplied without curation.

With regard to this clone: Its target antigen remains unknown. No much larger clonotype is one base removed from it; base qualities were not supplied.

From the cysteine up to the phenylalanine, the CDR3 has a length of 14 residues. The kept DNA is CDR3 alone, 42 bases in frame from the first base. The CDR1 and CDR2 encoded by the germline V gene (reference sequence) are MNHEY and SMNVEV. V loses 2 bases at its end and J loses 4 bases; junction bases beyond the gene matches: 3. Collaborating institutions collected whole blood in K2EDTA tubes following their own protocols. For TCRbeta analysis, collaborator samples were shipped as frozen whole blood, as isolated PBMCs, or as DNA extracted from either sample type. TCRbeta CDR3 regions were amplified from genomic DNA by means of the immunoSEQ Assay, a bias-controlled multiplex PCR. The original pipeline was this. Nucleated cell counts per sample were estimated from amplification of reference gene primers within the assay. Sequence reads were collapsed and filtered to measure the absolute abundance of every unique TCRbeta CDR3 rearrangement. For each sample, productive Simpson clonality was calculated as the square root of Simpson's diversity index across productive rearrangements. The source is immuneACCESS, and TCRdb retained only in-frame sequences with V and J called. Part of the clones is not carried over; for the studies checked, unresolved V genes explain less than half of this, and the remainder is unexplained. V, J and clone size are taken as reported in that table, and D and trimming were inferred from the DNA itself. Present in this sample are roughly 100,000 clones, 65% to 75% of which were seen just once. Clones ranked in the top ten supply approximately 0.9% of the sample.

The sequence came from a human donor with acute or convalescent COVID-19. The donor label of this sample is uncertain. The sequence is built from TRBV27 and TRBJ1-2; 8 central nucleotides agree with TRBD1. Sequencing was carried out using peripheral blood. The CDR3 reads CASSLTGTGYGYTF. The DNA reads as follows: TGTGCCAGCAGTTTAACCGGGACAGGCTATGGCTACACCTTC.